The TCR beta chain described here comes from a study of blood T cell repertoires in COVID-19. On the study more broadly: Acute and convalescent COVID-19 specimens originated in the United States, Italy and Spain. Sample material is recorded as cDNA or gDNA derived from T cells, B-cell-depleted T cells, or PBMCs.

The CDR3 has 15 residues. Trimming removed 3 bases from V and 8 bases from J; junction bases left unmatched: 13. Germline lookup yields CDR1 SGHRS and CDR2 YFSETQ. Original methodology: Estimation of nucleated cell counts relied on the amplification of reference gene primers. Data came from immunoSEQ multiplex PCR; TCRdb stores just in-frame clones and leaves some out. That table furnishes V, J and clone size, whereas the DNA furnished D and trimming. This sample carries roughly 250,000 clones, approximately 86% of them seen once, and the ten largest clones take just over 7%. The V call is TRBV5-1, the J call TRBJ1-2, with 7 bases aligning to TRBD1. The receptor was isolated from a man in his 60s who had recovered from COVID-19. The sample was peripheral blood. The CDR3 DNA follows: TGCGCCAGCAGCTCGACAGGACAGGTGGTGTCGGGCTACACCTTC. Its translation: CASSSTGQVVSGYTF.